This passage covers 26 T cell receptor beta chains from one sample sequenced in a study of T cell responses to AZD1222 COVID-19 vaccine. Sequencing was performed with immunoSEQ multiplex PCR; in TCRdb, only in-frame clones are kept and a portion is missing. The sample gives over 110,000 clones, approximately 90% of which show up once; 2.5% to 3.5% is in the top ten. The sample here was peripheral blood, taken on day 0 of AZD1222 vaccination. These receptors all come from an adult in good health.

The chain carries TRBV9 and TRBJ2-1, with 13 bases aligning to TRBD2. CDR3 length: 18 residues. The V segment lost 0 bases and the J segment 0 bases; nucleotides outside the gene matches: 3. The V gene's germline CDR1 is SGDLS and CDR2 YYNGEE. The CDR3 DNA follows: TGTGCCAGCAGCGTAGCGGGACTAGCGGGGTTCTCCTACAATGAGCAGTTCTTC. It yields the protein CASSVAGLAGFSYNEQFF.

The chain uses TRBV24-1 and TRBJ2-5, with a tentative D call TRBD2 (5 bases). The CDR3 spans 14 residues. Trimming took 3 bases from V and 4 from J, leaving 11 bases between them. CDR1 is KGHDR, CDR2 SFDVKD, per germline. In DNA form, the CDR3 reads TGTGCCACCAGTGATGCCCTCAGCGGAGAGACCCAGTACTTC. Translation: CATSDALSGETQYF.

This CDR3 reads CASRKTPGQGTGNTIYF. CDR3 nucleotide sequence: TGTGCCAGTAGAAAAACACCGGGACAGGGAACTGGAAACACCATATATTTT. This chain links TRBV19 with TRBJ1-3, with TRBD1 matching 9 bases. This CDR3 is built from 17 residues. J lost 2 bases, V lost 6 bases, and 11 bases had no gene match. The germline V gene encodes CDR1 LNHDA and CDR2 SQIVND (reference sequence). The whole variable domain, remainder taken from reference TRBV19 and TRBJ1-3, is DGGITQSPKYLFRKEGQNVTLSCEQNLNHDAMYWYRQDPGQGLRLIYYSQIVNDFQKGDIAEGYSVSREKKESFPLTVTSAQKNPTAFYLCASRKTPGQGTGNTIYFGEGSWLTVV.

This chain uses TRBV6-5 with TRBJ1-4, with D unclear. Germline CDR1 reads MNHEY; CDR2 reads SVGAGI. The CDR3 is made up of 14 amino acids. Trimming took off 11 bases at V and 4 bases at J, with 17 bases between the two ends. The CDR3 DNA reads TGTGCCGCCGGGATGGGCGGAGATAATGAAAAACTGTTTTTT. Translated, it gives CAAGMGGDNEKLFF.

The chain joins TRBV19 to TRBJ1-3; D remains unclear. CDR1 is LNHDA and CDR2 is SQIVND in the germline V gene (reference sequence). The CDR3 runs to 15 residues. Trimming left V 9 bases short and J 0 bases short, with 15 bases between. The CDR3 is CASLNRVHSGNTIYF. The CDR3 region has the DNA TGTGCCAGCCTGAACCGGGTCCACTCTGGAAACACCATATATTTT.

CDR3 in amino acids: CASSPYTGQGLYTF. CDR3 in DNA: TGTGCCAGCAGCCCTTATACGGGACAGGGCCTTTACACCTTC. The chain has TRBV6-6 and TRBJ1-2; 9 positions agree with TRBD1. Trimming cost V 6 bases and J 11 bases; bases outside gene matches: 13. The CDR3 is 14 residues long. Germline values: CDR1 MNHNY, CDR2 SVGAGI (reference sequence).

The gene calls are TRBV20-1 and TRBJ1-5; D is unclear. In germline, CDR1 is DFQATT, CDR2 SNEGSKA (reference sequence). This CDR3 is built from 11 residues. The germline V and J ends were trimmed by 3 bases and 4 bases, with 4 bases remaining between them. CDR3 residues: CSASGNQPQHF. In DNA form, the CDR3 reads TGCAGTGCTAGTGGTAATCAGCCCCAGCATTTT.

V usage is TRBV7-8 and J usage is TRBJ1-5; tentatively, D is TRBD1 (5 bases). This CDR3 is 16 amino acids long. The germline CDR1 and CDR2 sequences are SGHVS and FQNEAQ. V lost 2 bases and J 1 base, leaving 12 bases between the germline ends. The CDR3 nucleotides read TGTGCCAGCAGCTTAATTGCCGGGGGAAGCAATCAGCCCCAGCATTTT. This sequence encodes CASSLIAGGSNQPQHF.

This chain connects TRBV5-4 to TRBJ2-3; 11 bases fit TRBD2. The CDR3 covers 16 residues. The V gene's germline CDR1 is SGHNT and CDR2 YYREEE (reference sequence). Germline trimming cut 2 bases from V and 3 bases from J; bases unmatched to any gene: 5. Here the CDR3 DNA reads TGTGCCAGCAGCTTTTTAGCGGGAGGGCGGACAGATACGCAGTATTTT. Its translation is CASSFLAGGRTDTQYF. The variable domain in full, with the rest retrieved from reference TRBV5-4 and TRBJ2-3, is ETGVTQSPTHLIKTRGQQVTLRCSSQSGHNTVSWYQQALGQGPQFIFQYYREEENGRGNFPPRFSGLQFPNYSSELNVNALELDDSALYLCASSFLAGGRTDTQYFGPGTRLTVL.

CDR3: CASSTSPGLAGVEQFF. The DNA of the CDR3 is TGTGCCAGCAGCACCAGCCCGGGACTAGCGGGAGTTGAGCAGTTCTTC. V is TRBV13 and J is TRBJ2-1; 14 bases line up with TRBD2. The CDR3 has 16 residues. The V gene end was trimmed by 5 bases and the J gene end by 9 bases; junction bases not matched to a gene: 9. Germline V gene data show CDR1 as PRHDT and CDR2 as FYEKMQ (reference sequence).

This chain uses TRBV12-2 with TRBJ2-7; TRBD1, the D gene given by the table, was not confirmed from the DNA. TRBV12-2 is a known pseudogene. CDR3 length equals 16 residues. CDR3 amino acids: CASRSGTENLSYEQYF. As DNA, the CDR3 is TGTGCAAGTCGCTCCGGGACAGAAAACCTCTCCTACGAGCAGTACTTC.

The chain is built from TRBV9 and TRBJ2-1; D is unclear. Germline assignment: CDR1 SGDLS and CDR2 YYNGEE. This CDR3 is built from 13 residues. V lost 1 base, J lost 3 bases, and 5 bases lay in between. The CDR3: CASSVSIYNEQFF. In DNA, the CDR3 is TGTGCCAGCAGCGTAAGCATCTACAATGAGCAGTTCTTC.

The rearrangement uses TRBV9 and TRBJ2-7, with D possibly being TRBD2 (7 bases). There are 18 residues in the CDR3. Trimming removed 4 bases at V and 6 bases at J, with 29 bases between. Germline-derived CDR1 and CDR2 are SGDLS and YYNGEE. The CDR3 nucleotides read TGTGCCAGCAGCCCACACCTTGAGGGGGGGGGTCTCCCCCGCGAGCAGTACTTC. Encoded protein: CASSPHLEGGGLPREQYF.

The rearrangement uses TRBV9 and TRBJ1-6; the D is unclear. The CDR3 runs 15 residues. Trimming cost V 2 bases and J 7 bases, with 13 bases left between them. Germline lookup yields CDR1 SGDLS and CDR2 YYNGEE. CDR3 DNA sequence: TGTGCCAGCAGCGTTGGACCCCTCAACAATTCACCCCTCCACTTT. Encoded protein: CASSVGPLNNSPLHF.

The genes are TRBV28 and TRBJ1-3; 12 nucleotides agree with TRBD1. The CDR3 is 15 amino acids. Trimming took 5 bases from V and 8 from J; bases not matched to a gene: 7. Germline CDR1 MDHEN, CDR2 SYDVKM. The CDR3 nucleotides read TGTGCCAGCAGTGCCGGGACAGGGGGCGTAGACACCATATATTTT. The encoded protein is CASSAGTGGVDTIYF.

The chain employs TRBV4-3 and TRBJ2-3; 10 bases map to TRBD2. The CDR3 is made up of 16 amino acids. V was clipped by 3 bases and J by 0 bases; unmatched bases: 3. The germline V gene encodes CDR1 LGHNA and CDR2 YSLEER. Here the CDR3 reads CASSHLAGGSTDTQYF. DNA for the CDR3: TGCGCCAGCAGCCACTTAGCGGGGGGCAGCACAGATACGCAGTATTTT.

The rearrangement joins TRBV5-1 to TRBJ2-2; TRBD2 might be the D (5 bases). V lost 1 base, J lost 10 bases, and 20 bases lay in between. This CDR3 has 16 amino acids. CDR1 is SGHRS, CDR2 YFSETQ, per germline. CDR3 DNA: TGCGCCAGCAGCTTGTCCGACCTAAAGATGACTACGGAGCTGTTTTTT. It translates to CASSLSDLKMTTELFF.

The genes are TRBV6-5 and TRBJ1-1, with D unclear. Trimming stripped 0 bases from V and 6 bases from J, with 8 bases between. Germline lookup yields CDR1 MNHEY and CDR2 SVGAGI. The CDR3 consists of 13 residues. The CDR3 nucleotides read TGTGCCAGCAGTTACTCCAGAGATGCTGAAGCTTTCTTT. Protein product: CASSYSRDAEAFF.

V and J are TRBV6-5 and TRBJ2-1; TRBD2 matches 9 bases. CDR3 length: 13 residues. The V segment lost 8 bases and the J segment 8 bases; nucleotides outside the gene matches: 7. Germline lookup yields CDR1 MNHEY and CDR2 SVGAGI. CDR3 nucleotide sequence: TGTGCCAGCTGGCGTAGCGGGAGCGATGAGCAGTTCTTC. Encoded protein: CASWRSGSDEQFF.

The chain recombines TRBV7-3 with TRBJ2-7; no reliable D call. This CDR3 comprises 13 residues. Germline V gives CDR1 SGHTA, CDR2 FQGTGA. Trimming took off 5 bases at V and 6 bases at J, with 14 bases between the two ends. DNA of the CDR3: TGTGCCAGCAGCCTAGGACCGAGATCCGAGCAGTACTTC. Translating it yields CASSLGPRSEQYF.

The chain couples TRBV2 to TRBJ1-2; no clear D gene. Trimming shortened V by 2 bases and J by 4 bases, and 11 bases separated the two germline ends. Looked up from germline, CDR1 is SNHLY and CDR2 is FYNNEI. CDR3 length equals 14 residues. The CDR3 region is CASSERRESYGYTF. CDR3 in DNA: TGTGCCAGCAGTGAAAGGAGGGAGTCCTATGGCTACACCTTC.

The CDR3 spells CASSYGTSRGGTQYF. The DNA for the CDR3 is TGTGCCAGCAGCTACGGGACTAGCAGAGGTGGGACCCAGTACTTC. The gene calls are TRBV7-9 and TRBJ2-5, with 9 bases fitting TRBD2. After removal of 4 bases from V and 7 bases from J, the junction contained 10 bases not matched to a gene. CDR1 and CDR2 from the germline V gene are SEHNR and FQNEAQ (reference sequence). This CDR3 contains 15 residues.

This chain connects TRBV7-9 to TRBJ2-1; the match to TRBD1 covers 8 bases. The CDR3 spans 14 residues. V gave up 3 bases and J gave up 4 bases; unmatched junction bases: 2. Per the germline V gene, CDR1 is SEHNR and CDR2 is FQNEAQ (reference sequence). CDR3 protein: CASSFQGAYNEQFF. In DNA form, the CDR3 reads TGTGCCAGCAGCTTTCAGGGGGCTTACAATGAGCAGTTCTTC.

The rearrangement links TRBV30 to TRBJ1-5; D is unresolved. Trimming pared 3 bases from V and 7 bases from J, leaving 13 bases between. The CDR3 contains 13 residues. Germline V lookup: CDR1 GTSNPN, CDR2 SVGIG (reference sequence). The CDR3 DNA sequence: TGTGCCTGGAGGTCGCACGGAGGCCAGCCCCAGCATTTT. It translates to CAWRSHGGQPQHF.

The chain uses TRBV11-2 and TRBJ2-3; 12 nucleotides align to TRBD2. Per germline, CDR1 SGHAT and CDR2 FQNNGV. The V gene end was trimmed by 3 bases and the J gene end by 2 bases; junction bases not matched to a gene: 6. The CDR3 has 17 residues. CDR3 sequence (DNA): TGTGCCAGCAGCTTCGCCGGGACTAGCGGGTACACAGATACGCAGTATTTT. Translating gives CASSFAGTSGYTDTQYF.

The sample holds one count of this clone. The V gene is TRBV29-1, the J gene TRBJ1-5; the D is unclear. V was cut by 4 bases and J by 1 base, with 5 bases left in between. The CDR3 length is 12 residues. CDR1 SQVTM and CDR2 ANQGSEA come from the germline V gene. The CDR3 spells CSVGGSNQPQHF. The CDR3 DNA reads TGCAGCGTTGGAGGGAGCAATCAGCCCCAGCATTTT.